One and the same sample provided the 16 T cell receptor beta chains below, sequenced in a study of blood T cell repertoires in COVID-19. Clones were sequenced by immunoSEQ multiplex PCR, and TCRdb holds only the in-frame ones, with some missing. This table has 300,000 or so clones, roughly 90% appearing once. The sample taken for sequencing was peripheral blood. The receptors were gathered from a man aged 18 to 29 who had recovered from COVID-19.

The chain couples TRBV6-5 to TRBJ2-7, with 7 nucleotides matching TRBD2. The germline gives CDR1 MNHEY, CDR2 SVGAGI. CDR3 size: 14 residues. V trimming: 4 bases; J trimming: 2 bases; junction bases outside the gene matches: 5. The CDR3 DNA reads as TGTGCCAGCAGTTGGGCTAGCGGTCCCTACGAGCAGTACTTC. Residues: CASSWASGPYEQYF.

The CDR3 spells CASSFRDRAFNEKLFF. For the CDR3, the DNA is TGTGCCAGCAGCTTCAGGGACAGGGCGTTTAATGAAAAACTGTTTTTT. The chain recombines TRBV5-6 with TRBJ1-4, with TRBD1 matching 9 bases. J lost 4 bases, V lost 2 bases, and 6 bases had no gene match. The CDR3 has 16 residues. Per the germline V gene, CDR1 is SGHDT and CDR2 is YYEEEE. The entire variable domain, with the rest obtained from reference TRBV5-6 and TRBJ1-4, is as follows: DAGVTQSPTHLIKTRGQQVTLRCSPKSGHDTVSWYQQALGQGPQFIFQYYEEEERQRGNFPDRFSGHQFPNYSSELNVNALLLGDSALYLCASSFRDRAFNEKLFFGSGTQLSVL.

The V gene is TRBV19, the J gene TRBJ1-2, with D maybe TRBD1 (6 bases). The V gene lost 9 bases and the J gene lost 2 bases, with 25 bases spanning the gap. The CDR3 extends over 17 amino acids. Per the germline V gene, CDR1 is LNHDA and CDR2 is SQIVND (reference sequence). CDR3 region: CASAPEQGGFKNYGYTF. The DNA for the CDR3 is TGTGCCAGCGCCCCGGAACAGGGCGGTTTTAAGAACTATGGCTACACCTTC.

The J gene is TRBJ2-1, the V gene TRBV6-4; D gene unclear. V was cut by 2 bases and J by 7 bases, with 24 bases left in between. Germline CDR1 and CDR2: MRHNA and SNTAGT. The CDR3 is made up of 18 amino acids. CDR3 bases: TGTGCCAGCAGTGACCCTCCGTCTCGAGGTATTACAAAAAATGAGCAGTTCTTC. This gives the protein CASSDPPSRGITKNEQFF.

The rearrangement joins TRBV9 to TRBJ2-5, with TRBD2 identical over 7 bases. The CDR3 is made up of 15 amino acids. Germline V gene data show CDR1 as SGDLS and CDR2 as YYNGEE. Trimming at V came to 3 bases and at J to 3 bases, leaving 8 bases not matched to a gene. CDR3 DNA: TGTGCCAGCAGCGGGGAGGGGACGAGGAAAGAGACCCAGTACTTC. Protein sequence: CASSGEGTRKETQYF. The complete variable domain, with remaining parts taken from reference TRBV9 and TRBJ2-5, reads DSGVTQTPKHLITATGQRVTLRCSPRSGDLSVYWYQQSLDQGLQFLIQYYNGEERAKGNILERFSAQQFPDLHSELNLSSLELGDSALYFCASSGEGTRKETQYFGPGTRLLVL.

The chain uses TRBV6-6 and TRBJ2-7, with TRBD1 as a possible D gene (6 bases). V lost 2 bases and J lost 3, with 11 bases in between. The CDR3 is 14 amino acids. Looked up from germline, CDR1 is MNHNY and CDR2 is SVGAGI (reference sequence). CDR3 nucleotides: TGTGCCAGCAGTTACGGAGAACAGGGCTACGAGCAGTACTTC. The encoded protein is CASSYGEQGYEQYF.

The chain couples TRBV30 to TRBJ2-7; 8 nucleotides agree with TRBD1. From germline, CDR1 is GTSNPN and CDR2 SVGIG (reference sequence). This CDR3 has 16 residues. The V gene end was trimmed by 5 bases and the J gene end by 3 bases; junction bases not matched to a gene: 15. CDR3 sequence: CAWAGTGTPKFYEQYF. The CDR3 nucleotides are TGTGCCTGGGCCGGGACAGGCACGCCGAAGTTCTACGAGCAGTACTTC.

Remarks on this clone: Within the sample, other DNA sequences also encode this same CDR3. The chain recombines TRBV18 with TRBJ1-1; 9 bases are a match to TRBD1. Losses at the gene ends were 3 bases for V and 5 bases for J; bases not matched to a gene: 4. Germline V lookup: CDR1 KGHSH, CDR2 LQKENI. This CDR3 has 14 residues. CDR3 DNA sequence: TGTGCCAGCTCACCGGGACAGGGAGGGACTGAAGCTTTCTTT. This codes for CASSPGQGGTEAFF. Looking up the rest from reference TRBV18 and TRBJ1-1 gives the full variable domain: NAGVMQNPRHLVRRRGQEARLRCSPMKGHSHVYWYRQLPEEGLKFMVYLQKENIIDESGMPKERFSAEFPKEGPSILRIQQVVRGDSAAYFCASSPGQGGTEAFFGQGTRLTVV.

J is TRBJ1-2 and V is TRBV2; 7 bases fit TRBD1. This CDR3 has 14 residues. Trimming cost V 6 bases and J 0 bases; bases outside gene matches: 4. The germline V gene encodes CDR1 SNHLY and CDR2 FYNNEI. In nucleotides, the CDR3 is TGTGCCAGCAGCCCGACAGGGTCTAACTATGGCTACACCTTC. The encoded protein is CASSPTGSNYGYTF.

The chain couples TRBV14 to TRBJ1-2, with D uncertain. V gave up 0 bases and J gave up 4 bases, with 9 bases separating them. The CDR3 sequence is 14 residues long. CDR1 SGHDN and CDR2 FVKESK come from the germline V gene. DNA of the CDR3: TGTGCCAGCAGCCAAGATCTCCTAATCTATGGCTACACCTTC. Residues: CASSQDLLIYGYTF.

The chain joins TRBV5-1 to TRBJ1-4, with D possibly being TRBD1 (6 bases). The germline V and J ends were trimmed by 6 bases and 0 bases, with 12 bases remaining between them. The CDR3 length is 15 residues. Germline V gives CDR1 SGHRS, CDR2 YFSETQ. CDR3 residues: CASTLQGATNEKLFF. CDR3 DNA: TGCGCCAGCACGCTACAGGGTGCAACTAATGAAAAACTGTTTTTT.

The rearrangement joins TRBV6-4 to TRBJ2-7, with TRBD1 matching over 7 bases. Germline V CDR1 and CDR2: MRHNA, SNTAGT. The ends lost 2 bases at V and 3 bases at J; junction bases unmatched: 7. The CDR3 loop spans 15 amino acids. CDR3: CASSDGQAVFYEQYF. The CDR3 DNA sequence: TGTGCCAGCAGTGACGGACAGGCTGTCTTCTACGAGCAGTACTTC.

The chain has TRBV5-1 and TRBJ1-5; perhaps TRBD1 as D (5 bases). V gave up 0 bases and J gave up 7 bases, with 11 bases separating them. Germline values: CDR1 SGHRS, CDR2 YFSETQ. The CDR3 extends over 14 amino acids. CDR3 region: CASSLAGGGQPQHF. In DNA, the CDR3 is TGCGCCAGCAGCTTGGCCGGGGGTGGACAGCCCCAGCATTTT.

The V gene is TRBV4-1, the J gene TRBJ2-5; D remains unclear. From germline, CDR1 is MGHRA and CDR2 YSYEKL. Trimming shortened V by 2 bases and J by 5 bases, and 12 bases separated the two germline ends. CDR3 size: 14 residues. The CDR3 reads CASSQPELWETQYF. The CDR3 DNA is TGCGCCAGCAGCCAACCCGAGCTTTGGGAGACCCAGTACTTC.

The chain carries TRBV12-3 or TRBV12-4 and TRBJ1-1; D unclear. The CDR3 totals 12 residues. V was trimmed by 4 bases and J by 8 bases, leaving 11 bases between them. The CDR3 nucleotides read TGTGCCAGCAGTTCAAAACCAGAAGAAGCTTTCTTT. It encodes CASSSKPEEAFF.

This clone has just a few counts. The chain joins TRBV4-1 to TRBJ1-5, with TRBD1 identical over 11 bases. Germline loops: CDR1 MGHRA, CDR2 YSYEKL. The CDR3 is made up of 17 amino acids. Losses at the gene ends were 3 bases for V and 4 bases for J; bases not matched to a gene: 8. CDR3 in amino acids: CASSQRAGTGGNQPQHF. In DNA, the CDR3 is TGCGCCAGCAGCCAGAGGGCCGGGACAGGGGGAAATCAGCCCCAGCATTTT.